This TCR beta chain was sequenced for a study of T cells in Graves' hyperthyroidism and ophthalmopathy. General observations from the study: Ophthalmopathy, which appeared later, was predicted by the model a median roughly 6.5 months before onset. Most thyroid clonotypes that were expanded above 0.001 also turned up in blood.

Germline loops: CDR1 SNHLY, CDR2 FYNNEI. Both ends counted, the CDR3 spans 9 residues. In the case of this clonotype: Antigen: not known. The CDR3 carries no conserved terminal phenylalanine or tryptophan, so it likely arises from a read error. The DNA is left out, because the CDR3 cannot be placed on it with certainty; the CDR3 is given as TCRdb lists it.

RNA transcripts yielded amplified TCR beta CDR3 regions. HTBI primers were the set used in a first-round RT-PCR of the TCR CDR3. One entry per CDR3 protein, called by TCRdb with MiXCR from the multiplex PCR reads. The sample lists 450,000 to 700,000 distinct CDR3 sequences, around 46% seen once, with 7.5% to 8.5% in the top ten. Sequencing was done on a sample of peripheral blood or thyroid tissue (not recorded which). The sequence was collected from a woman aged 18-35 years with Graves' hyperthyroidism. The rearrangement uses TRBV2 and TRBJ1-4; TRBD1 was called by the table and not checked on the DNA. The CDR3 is CASSGTGFG.